These 8 T cell receptor beta chains were all obtained from the same sample, sequenced in a study of CD8 T cells in Susac syndrome. Random hexamers were used to reverse transcribe the RNA input (roughly 0.5 to 1 ug). TCRdb ran MiXCR on the immunoSEQ multiplex PCR reads and lists one entry per CDR3 protein. The sample has some 200,000 distinct CDR3 sequences, approximately 94% seen once; the top ten hold approximately 0.1%. Input material: CD4+ T cells from PBMCs. The receptors here all came from a human donor with Susac syndrome.

The J gene is TRBJ1-6, the V gene TRBV9, with D possibly matching TRBD1 (5 bases). V was trimmed by 5 bases and J by 7 bases, leaving 13 bases between them. Looked up from germline, CDR1 is SGDLS and CDR2 is YYNGEE. This CDR3 has 14 amino acids. For the CDR3, the DNA is TGTGCCAGCAGGGGGGGAGGGAACAATTCACCCCTCCACTTT. This sequence encodes CASRGGGNNSPLHF.

The chain is built from TRBV11-2 and TRBJ2-1; 7 nucleotides align to TRBD1. The V gene end was trimmed by 1 base and the J gene end by 0 bases; junction bases not matched to a gene: 15. The CDR3 has 20 amino acids. Germline V CDR1 and CDR2: SGHAT, FQNNGV. The CDR3 nucleotides read TGTGCCAGCAGCTTAGTCTGGGGACAGCCTGAATGGAGCTCCTACAATGAGCAGTTCTTC. This translates into CASSLVWGQPEWSSYNEQFF.

The rearrangement uses TRBV6-5 and TRBJ2-4; TRBD2 agrees at 8 bases. The germline V gene encodes CDR1 MNHEY and CDR2 SVGAGI. J was trimmed by 7 bases and V by 2 bases; bases with no gene match: 7. This CDR3 comprises 15 residues. This CDR3 reads CASSYAGGPENIQYF. The DNA of the CDR3 is TGTGCCAGCAGTTACGCGGGGGGCCCTGAGAACATTCAGTACTTC.

CDR3 DNA: TGTGCCATCAGTGATGAGGTCCCGGACCTCGGGCTGTTTTTT. Translated, it gives CAISDEVPDLGLFF. This chain joins TRBV10-3 and TRBJ2-2; D unclear. Germline assignment: CDR1 ENHRY and CDR2 SYGVKD. V dropped 3 bases and J dropped 13 bases, with 18 bases sitting between them. The length of the CDR3 is 14 residues.

The chain recombines TRBV28 with TRBJ2-7; D is possibly TRBD2 (7 bases). This CDR3 comprises 13 residues. Trimming left V 7 bases short and J 6 bases short, with 16 bases between. In germline, CDR1 is MDHEN, CDR2 SYDVKM. Here the CDR3 DNA reads TGTGCCAGCATCCGTATGGGGGGGGCCGAGCAGTACTTC. Its translation: CASIRMGGAEQYF. Variable domain in full (rest from reference TRBV28 and TRBJ2-7): DVKVTQSSRYLVKRTGEKVFLECVQDMDHENMFWYRQDPGLGLRLIYFSYDVKMKEKGDIPEGYSVSREKKERFSLILESASTNQTSMYLCASIRMGGAEQYFGPGTRLTVT.

The genes are TRBV3-1 and TRBJ2-2; unclear D gene. V was clipped by 0 bases and J by 9 bases, with 11 bases between them. The CDR3 loop spans 14 amino acids. CDR1 and CDR2 (germline): LGHDT, YNNKEL (reference sequence). CDR3 sequence: CASSQDPIGRELFF. The CDR3 DNA reads TGTGCCAGCAGCCAAGATCCGATCGGAAGGGAGCTGTTTTTT.

This sequence joins TRBV12-3 or TRBV12-4 and TRBJ2-5; a weak D match, TRBD2 (6 bases). Trimming stripped 6 bases from V and 4 bases from J, with 6 bases between. This CDR3 is built from 11 residues. The CDR3 DNA follows: TGTGCCAGCAGGGGAGGAGAGACCCAGTACTTC. It codes for CASRGGETQYF.

The J gene is TRBJ1-1, the V gene TRBV20-1; the D is unclear. CDR1 DFQATT and CDR2 SNEGSKA come from the germline V gene (reference sequence). The CDR3 is 15 amino acids. Trimming stripped 1 base from V and 4 bases from J, with 16 bases between. CDR3 residues: CSARGLGGRITEAFF. For the CDR3, the DNA is TGCAGTGCTAGAGGTTTAGGAGGGCGGATCACTGAAGCTTTCTTT.